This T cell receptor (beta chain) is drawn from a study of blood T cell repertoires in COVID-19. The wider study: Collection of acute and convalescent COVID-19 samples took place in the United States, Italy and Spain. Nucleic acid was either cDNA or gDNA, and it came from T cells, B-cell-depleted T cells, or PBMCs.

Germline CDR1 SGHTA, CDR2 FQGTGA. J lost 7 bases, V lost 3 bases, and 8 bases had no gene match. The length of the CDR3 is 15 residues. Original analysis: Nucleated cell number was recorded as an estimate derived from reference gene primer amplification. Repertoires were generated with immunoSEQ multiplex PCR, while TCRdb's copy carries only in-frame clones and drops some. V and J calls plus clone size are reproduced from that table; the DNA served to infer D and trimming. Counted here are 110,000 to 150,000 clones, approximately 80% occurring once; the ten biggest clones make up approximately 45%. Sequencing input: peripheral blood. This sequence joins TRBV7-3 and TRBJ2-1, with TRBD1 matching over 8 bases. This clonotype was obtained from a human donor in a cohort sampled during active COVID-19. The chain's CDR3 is CASSFSGGDYNEQFF. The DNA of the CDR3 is TGTGCCAGCAGCTTCTCAGGGGGCGATTATAATGAGCAGTTCTTC.